This TCR beta chain was sequenced during a study of CD8+CD57+ T cells in acquired aplastic anemia. Researchers used genomic DNA as the template to profile TCR beta VDJ and CDR3. MiXCR, applied by TCRdb to the reads, yields one record per CDR3 protein. The table lists just over 450,000 distinct CDR3 sequences, about a third of them singletons. Study-level results: With respect to CD8+ Simpson's diversity, patients and controls did not differ significantly.

Germline assignment: CDR1 KGHDR and CDR2 SFDVKD. The V gene lost 4 bases and the J gene lost 0 bases, with 6 bases spanning the gap. CDR3 length: 15 amino acids. The sequenced patients had an expansion of CD8+CD57+ cells seen by flow cytometry. This clonotype was seen just once. The antigen is undetermined. This TCR was recovered from a human donor with aplastic anemia. Source material: sorted CD4+, CD8+, or CD8+CD57+ T cells (not recorded which) from PBMCs. V usage is TRBV24-1 and J usage is TRBJ2-6, with D unresolved. CDR3 protein: CATSDTSSGANVLTF. The CDR3, as DNA: TGTGCCACCAGTGACACGAGCTCTGGGGCCAACGTCCTGACTTTC.